One sample yielded the 21 T cell receptor beta chains listed below, sequenced in a study of T-cell reconstitution after alpha-beta-depleted transplantation in children (dated by TCRdb to the mid-2010s). This sample's treatment or condition label indicates: allogeneic hematopoietic cell transplantation with graft depleted of TCRalphabeta T cells and CD19 B cells. The library was prepared using PCR. The run used an Illumina HiSeq 2500. TCR libraries were prepared with molecular barcoding, using unique molecular identifiers to normalize TCRbeta repertoire quantification. TCRdb cleaned the public reads at Q25 with fastp, built clones with MiXCR and kept in-frame beta chains. Each CDR3 protein gets just one entry, which takes the most common genes and DNA from the rows behind it. The sample table contains 700,000 or so distinct CDR3 sequences; only one count was recorded for approximately 14% of them. 0.65% to 0.9% of the sample is in the top ten clones.

The material was PBMCs, obtained before TCRalphabeta/CD19-depleted stem cell transplant. These receptors all stem from a girl aged 2 to 9 with congenital amegakaryocytic thrombocytopenia, due to receive a stem cell transplant.

This clonotype was observed at least ten times. The CDR3 bases are TGCGCCAGCACTGTTGGCGGGAGAGGTCTATGGAATGAGCAGTTCTTC. Amino acid sequence: CASTVGGRGLWNEQFF. The rearrangement uses TRBV5-1 and TRBJ2-1, with 7 bases matching TRBD2. CDR1 is SGHRS and CDR2 is YFSETQ in the germline V gene. The CDR3 covers 16 residues. V shed 6 bases and J 7 bases; nucleotides not matched to a gene: 16.

This CDR3 is CASSQEWRGASGTPLDEQFF. The CDR3 DNA reads as TGCGCCAGCAGCCAAGAATGGAGGGGGGCTAGCGGGACCCCTCTGGATGAGCAGTTCTTC. The V call is TRBV4-1, the J call TRBJ2-1; 9 bases match TRBD2. Losses at the gene ends were 0 bases for V and 8 bases for J; bases not matched to a gene: 20. The CDR3 consists of 20 residues. CDR1 and CDR2 from the germline V gene are MGHRA and YSYEKL.

The table lists this clonotype with many counts. The chain is built from TRBV5-1 and TRBJ2-3; 8 bases align to TRBD2. Looked up from germline, CDR1 is SGHRS and CDR2 is YFSETQ. The junction had 1 base not matched to a gene; V was cut back by 2 bases and J by 2 bases. This CDR3 spans 14 amino acids. The CDR3 sequence is CASSFSGITDTQYF. Here the CDR3 DNA reads TGCGCCAGCAGCTTTAGCGGGATCACAGATACGCAGTATTTT.

This clonotype has ten or more counts. This chain links TRBV12-3 or TRBV12-4 with TRBJ1-5, with D perhaps TRBD1 (6 bases). Trimming pared 6 bases from V and 6 bases from J, leaving 15 bases between. The length of the CDR3 is 14 residues. The CDR3 loop is CASSYQGSPQPQHF. The CDR3 DNA is TGTGCCAGCAGCTATCAGGGGTCCCCTCAGCCCCAGCATTTT.

At least ten counts were recorded for this clonotype. This rearrangement joins TRBV7-8 to TRBJ2-1; 9 positions match TRBD2. Germline V lookup: CDR1 SGHVS, CDR2 FQNEAQ. This CDR3 is 12 amino acids long. The CDR3 sequence: CVGTSLNNEQFF. DNA of the CDR3: TGTGTGGGGACTAGCCTCAACAATGAGCAGTTCTTC.

This clonotype was counted at least ten times. The chain is built from TRBV29-1 and TRBJ2-2; unclear D gene. Per the germline V gene, CDR1 is SQVTM and CDR2 is ANQGSEA. The CDR3 runs to 12 residues. V was trimmed by 3 bases and J by 6 bases, leaving 8 bases between them. The DNA of the CDR3 is TGCAGCGTTGAGGCAGTCGCCGGGGAGCTGTTTTTT. Translated: CSVEAVAGELFF.

The sample holds many counts of this clonotype. V is TRBV5-4 and J is TRBJ2-6; D call uncertain. The V end was cut by 0 bases, the J end by 0 bases, with 13 bases between. This CDR3 has 18 residues. Germline CDR1 SGHNT, CDR2 YYREEE (reference sequence). The CDR3 bases are TGTGCCAGCAGCTTGGCCTATGTGGGGTCCTCTGGGGCCAACGTCCTGACTTTC. It specifies CASSLAYVGSSGANVLTF. Looking up the rest from reference TRBV5-4 and TRBJ2-6 gives the full variable domain: ETGVTQSPTHLIKTRGQQVTLRCSSQSGHNTVSWYQQALGQGPQFIFQYYREEENGRGNFPPRFSGLQFPNYSSELNVNALELDDSALYLCASSLAYVGSSGANVLTFGAGSRLTVL.

At least ten counts were recorded for this clonotype. The rearrangement uses TRBV5-1 and TRBJ1-2; D not certain. CDR3 size: 12 residues. Germline CDR1 and CDR2: SGHRS and YFSETQ. The V gene lost 4 bases and the J gene lost 3 bases, with 7 bases spanning the gap. The CDR3: CASSADDYGYTF. The CDR3 nucleotides read TGCGCCAGCAGCGCCGACGACTATGGCTACACCTTC.

This clonotype came up a few times. The chain has TRBV12-3 or TRBV12-4 and TRBJ2-7; D ambiguous. There are 13 residues in the CDR3. Trimming shortened V by 3 bases and J by 1 base, and 7 bases separated the two germline ends. CDR3 nucleotides: TGTGCCAGCAGTTTTTCTTTTTCCTACGAGCAGTACTTC. Encoded protein: CASSFSFSYEQYF.

The chain joins TRBV12-3 or TRBV12-4 to TRBJ2-3, with TRBD2 matching over 8 bases. V shed 8 bases, J shed 5 bases, and the junction held 9 bases outside the gene matches. The CDR3 sequence is 14 residues long. Here the CDR3 reads CASRGGTERDTQYF. Written as DNA, the CDR3 is TGTGCCAGCCGGGGGGGGACTGAGAGAGATACGCAGTATTTT.

The chain has TRBV12-3 or TRBV12-4 and TRBJ1-5; D may be TRBD1 (6 bases). The CDR3 runs 16 residues. Trimming removed 6 bases at V and 2 bases at J, with 17 bases between. CDR3 DNA sequence: TGTGCCAGCAGCCCTAGGGGGGGGGCGGGCAATCAGCCCCAGCATTTT. This sequence encodes CASSPRGGAGNQPQHF.

This clonotype occurred a few times. The chain joins TRBV12-3 or TRBV12-4 to TRBJ2-1; D is unresolved. With 0 bases removed from V and 7 bases from J, the gap between germline ends came to 7 bases. The CDR3 runs to 13 residues. CDR3 amino acids: CASSLAIMNEQFF. CDR3 DNA sequence: TGTGCCAGCAGTTTAGCTATAATGAATGAGCAGTTCTTC.

The rearrangement links TRBV5-1 to TRBJ1-1; D unresolved. Trimming stripped 5 bases from V and 2 bases from J, with 16 bases between. The CDR3 contains 15 residues. The germline V gene encodes CDR1 SGHRS and CDR2 YFSETQ. The CDR3 sequence is CASRKEIRLNTEAFF. The CDR3 nucleotides read TGCGCCAGCAGGAAAGAAATCCGCCTCAACACTGAAGCTTTCTTT.

The chain carries TRBV20-1 and TRBJ1-2; no firm D call. Germline CDR1 and CDR2: DFQATT and SNEGSKA (reference sequence). The CDR3 has 10 residues. V was clipped by 5 bases and J by 8 bases, with 9 bases between them. The CDR3 DNA sequence: TGCAGTGCTCAAGGGAGCGGCTACACCTTC. The encoded protein is CSAQGSGYTF.

This clonotype was seen at least ten times. This sequence joins TRBV5-1 and TRBJ1-1, with no clear D. There are 15 residues in the CDR3. The germline CDR1 and CDR2 sequences are SGHRS and YFSETQ. Trimming took off 3 bases at V and 1 base at J, with 13 bases between the two ends. CDR3 sequence reads: CASSSLNTGNTEAFF. DNA for the CDR3: TGCGCCAGCAGCTCCCTAAACACGGGGAACACTGAAGCTTTCTTT.

This clonotype showed up just a few times. This chain uses TRBV12-3 or TRBV12-4 with TRBJ2-1, with 11 nucleotides matching TRBD1. The CDR3 covers 14 residues. V lost 5 bases to trimming and J lost 11 bases; unmatched junction nucleotides: 8. For the CDR3, the DNA is TGTGCCAGCAGTGACCGGGACAGGGGGTGGAAGCAGTTCTTC. It encodes CASSDRDRGWKQFF.

The chain carries TRBV5-1 and TRBJ2-2; D gene uncertain. V lost 3 bases, J lost 3 bases, and 12 bases lay in between. CDR3 length equals 15 residues. The V gene's germline CDR1 is SGHRS and CDR2 YFSETQ. Here the CDR3 reads CASSSPRGDTGELFF. The CDR3 DNA reads TGCGCCAGCAGCTCCCCGCGTGGGGACACCGGGGAGCTGTTTTTT. The entire variable domain, with the rest obtained from reference TRBV5-1 and TRBJ2-2, is as follows: KAGVTQTPRYLIKTRGQQVTLSCSPISGHRSVSWYQQTPGQGLQFLFEYFSETQRNKGNFPGRFSGRQFSNSRSEMNVSTLELGDSALYLCASSSPRGDTGELFFGEGSRLTVL.

This clonotype was counted many times. The rearrangement joins TRBV12-3 or TRBV12-4 to TRBJ1-6, with 8 bases matching TRBD1. The trim removed 1 base at V and 7 bases at J, leaving 3 bases unmatched. The CDR3 runs to 15 residues. This CDR3 reads CASSLDRGRNSPLHF. The CDR3 coding sequence is TGTGCCAGCAGTTTAGACAGGGGGAGGAATTCACCCCTCCACTTT.

This clonotype was counted a few times. This chain links TRBV7-6 with TRBJ2-1, with D tentatively TRBD1 (6 bases). The V end lost 1 base, the J end lost 5 bases, and 9 bases lay between the germline ends. The CDR3 has 14 residues. Germline V gene data show CDR1 as SGHVS and CDR2 as FNYEAQ. CDR3 DNA sequence: TGTGCCAGCAGCTTAGGGACAGTAAACAATGAGCAGTTCTTC. Its protein product is CASSLGTVNNEQFF.

This clonotype occurred many times. V is TRBV18 and J is TRBJ2-7; 10 bases line up with TRBD2. CDR3 length equals 14 residues. Germline trimming cut 8 bases from V and 6 bases from J; bases unmatched to any gene: 10. CDR1 is KGHSH, CDR2 LQKENI, per germline. DNA of the CDR3: TGTGCCAGCAGCCCGCGGCTAGCGGGAGTCGAGCAGTACTTC. Its protein is CASSPRLAGVEQYF. Supplemented by reference TRBV18 and TRBJ2-7, the full variable domain reads NAGVMQNPRHLVRRRGQEARLRCSPMKGHSHVYWYRQLPEEGLKFMVYLQKENIIDESGMPKERFSAEFPKEGPSILRIQQVVRGDSAAYFCASSPRLAGVEQYFGPGTRLTVT.

J is TRBJ2-6 and V is TRBV7-2; D is unresolved. The germline gives CDR1 SGHTA, CDR2 FQGNSA. This CDR3 region has 12 residues. V gave up 9 bases and J gave up 4 bases, with 7 bases separating them. CDR3 in DNA: TGTGCCAGACCGCACGGGGCCAACGTCCTGACTTTC. Its protein product is CARPHGANVLTF.